This record covers a single T cell receptor beta chain. Its antigen is still unknown. The sample's time point: patch test 1, 2 weeks after DPC sensitization. Treatment indicated: therapeutic diphenylcyclopropenone sensitization with weekly scalp DPC. Phlebotomy was performed prior to application of every patch test. This sample was taken from a study of human T cells and chemical hapten exposure. Study-wide background: Patch tests containing 0.01% DPC, applied to the upper back, were read at 6 days.

TCRdb fed the RACE reads into MiXCR, producing one record per CDR3 protein. This table holds tens of thousands of distinct CDR3 sequences, 10% found once. Regarding the study as a whole: With alopecia, donors may have immune responses unlike healthy people's.

The sequence derives from a woman in her fifties or sixties with alopecia areata. Some clones in this sample may be carry-over from other donors' samples. The sequences come from whole blood, collected in connection with sensitization to the hapten diphenylcyclopropenone (DPC).

The chain's CDR3 is CASSSQGTDTQYF. DNA of the CDR3: TGTGCCAGCAGCTCACAAGGCACAGATACGCAGTATTTT. The chain uses TRBV7-2 and TRBJ2-3; D remains ambiguous. The V end was cut by 4 bases, the J end by 1 base, with 6 bases between. CDR3 length equals 13 residues. The germline CDR1 and CDR2 sequences are SGHTA and FQGNSA.